A selection of T cell receptor beta chains follows, all from one sample in a study of cytomegalovirus exposure and HLA in healthy donors. Sequenced by immunoSEQ multiplex PCR; TCRdb stores in-frame clones only, minus some. The data hold about 150,000 clones, with 80% to 90% observed a single time. Material: PBMCs. These receptors originate from a male donor in good health and CMV-seronegative. Both conserved end residues are part of each CDR3. A D gene is named only where the DNA matches it firmly. Clone size appears in some rows only: once, few, many, or a class for an expanded clone.

V	D	size	J	DNA	CDR3
TRBV11-2	TRBD2	NA	TRBJ2-3	TGTGCCAGCAGCTTAAGGGAGACTAGCGAGTATACGCAGTATTTT	CASSLRETSEYTQYF
TRBV6-4	TRBD1	NA	TRBJ1-2	TGTGCCAGCAGTGACTCGGGGACAGGGGTCTATGGCTACACCTTC	CASSDSGTGVYGYTF
TRBV5-4	NA	NA	TRBJ2-1	TGTGCCAGCAGCTTGACCCTTCTACCTAACAATGAGCAGTTCTTC	CASSLTLLPNNEQFF
TRBV9	NA	NA	TRBJ2-5	TGTGCCAGCAGCGTTAGCAGTTTGGAGACCCAGTACTTC	CASSVSSLETQYF
TRBV5-4	TRBD2	NA	TRBJ2-5	TGTGCCAGCAGCCCGACTAGCGGGGGATTGGAGACCCAGTACTTC	CASSPTSGGLETQYF
TRBV4-1	TRBD1	NA	TRBJ1-2	TGCGCCAGCAGCCAAGCCGGGACAGGGTTTGGCTACACCTTC	CASSQAGTGFGYTF
TRBV10-3	TRBD1	NA	TRBJ2-7	TGTGCCATCAGTGAGGGGACAGGGGGGAACTACGAGCAGTACTTC	CAISEGTGGNYEQYF
TRBV6-4	TRBD1	NA	TRBJ1-6	TGTGCCAGCAGTCAGACAGGGGGGCGCGATTCACCCCTCCACTTT	CASSQTGGRDSPLHF
TRBV5-1	NA	NA	TRBJ2-3	TGCGCCAGCAGCTTGGACAGGGGGGGGGATACGCAGTATTTT	CASSLDRGGDTQYF
TRBV5-1	TRBD1	once	TRBJ2-7	TGCGCCAGCAGCCCGAGGACAGGGGGAGACTACGAGCAGTACTTC	CASSPRTGGDYEQYF
TRBV6-5	TRBD2	NA	TRBJ2-3	TGTGCCAGCAGGGTAGCGGGGGGGAACACAGATACGCAGTATTTT	CASRVAGGNTDTQYF
TRBV9	TRBD2	NA	TRBJ2-5	TGTGCCAGCAGCGGAAGCGGGGGGTACCAAGAGACCCAGTACTTC	CASSGSGGYQETQYF
TRBV28	NA	NA	TRBJ1-2	TGTGCCAGCAGTTTCCGGAACAGGGTGGGGTATGGCTACACCTTC	CASSFRNRVGYGYTF
TRBV6-1	NA	NA	TRBJ2-7	TGTGCCAGCAGGGCTTCCTACGAGCAGTACTTC	CASRASYEQYF
TRBV7-3	TRBD2	NA	TRBJ2-3	TGTGCCAGCAGCGTCTTAGCGGGGGGTTTCACAGATACGCAGTATTTT	CASSVLAGGFTDTQYF
TRBV6-5	TRBD1	NA	TRBJ1-5	TGTGCCAGCAGTGAAAAGACAGGGGGTCAGCCCCAGCATTTT	CASSEKTGGQPQHF
TRBV29-1	TRBD2	NA	TRBJ2-2	TGCAGCGTTGGACTAGCGGGAGTTTGGAGCACCGGGGAGCTGTTTTTT	CSVGLAGVWSTGELFF
TRBV6-5	TRBD1	NA	TRBJ1-2	TGTGCCAGCAGTACCCGGACAGGGGGCAATGGCTACCCCTTC	CASSTRTGGNGYPF
TRBV29-1	TRBD1	NA	TRBJ1-1	TGCAGCGCTCACGACAGGGGAAGGAGCACTGAAGCTTTCTTT	CSAHDRGRSTEAFF
TRBV5-6	TRBD1	NA	TRBJ2-5	TGTGCCAGCAGCTTGGCCGGGACAGGGTTGGAGACCCAGTACTTC	CASSLAGTGLETQYF
TRBV28	TRBD2	NA	TRBJ2-7	TGTGCCAGCAGTTCTCTCGGGGGGTTAGCGTACGAGCAGTACTTC	CASSSLGGLAYEQYF
TRBV28	NA	NA	TRBJ1-1	TGTGCCAGCACCTTACACGGGCGGGGGAACACTGAAGCTTTCTTT	CASTLHGRGNTEAFF
TRBV2	NA	NA	TRBJ2-1	TGTGCCAGCAGTGAATCGGTATACAATGAGCAGTTCTTC	CASSESVYNEQFF
TRBV27	TRBD1	NA	TRBJ2-1	TGTGCCAGCAGACCCAGGACAGGGGACCCCTCCTACAATGAGCAGTTCTTC	CASRPRTGDPSYNEQFF
TRBV7-2	TRBD2	once	TRBJ2-2	TGTGCCAGCAGCACCAAACTAGCGGGAGTGGGCGGGGAGCTGTTTTTT	CASSTKLAGVGGELFF
TRBV15	TRBD1	NA	TRBJ1-1	TGTGCCACCAGCAGACCACCAAAGGACAGGTTCATGAACACTGAAGCTTTCTTT	CATSRPPKDRFMNTEAFF
TRBV21-1	NA	NA	TRBJ1-1	TGTGCCAGCAGCAAAGTCCGTCGGGGATTTACTGAAGCTTTCTTT	CASSKVRRGFTEAFF
TRBV6-5	TRBD1	NA	TRBJ2-7	TGTGCCAGCAGCCAACAGGGGGCGAACTCCTACGAGCAGTACTTC	CASSQQGANSYEQYF
TRBV28	TRBD2	NA	TRBJ2-3	TGTGCCAGCAGCCCGGGACTAATTTTGGGGACAGATACGCAGTATTTT	CASSPGLILGTDTQYF
TRBV20-1	NA	NA	TRBJ2-7	TGCAGTGCCGGGTTTCCCTACGAGCAGTACTTC	CSAGFPYEQYF
TRBV7-9	TRBD1	NA	TRBJ2-7	TGTGCCAGCAGCCCAGGACAGGGGGCGGTCGAGCAGTACTTC	CASSPGQGAVEQYF
TRBV4-2	TRBD1	NA	TRBJ2-2	TGTGCCAGCAGCCAAGGTCGGACAGGAGTCGGGGAGCTGTTTTTT	CASSQGRTGVGELFF
TRBV19	NA	NA	TRBJ1-6	TGTGCCAGTAGGAACAAGGGGCCCTCCTATAATTCACCCCTCCACTTT	CASRNKGPSYNSPLHF
TRBV5-6	NA	NA	TRBJ2-1	TGTGCCAGCAGCTTCACTCAGGGGGAGCAGTTCTTC	CASSFTQGEQFF
TRBV2	TRBD1	NA	TRBJ2-7	TGTGCCAGCAGGCCGGCAGGGGGCTCCTACGAGCAGTACTTC	CASRPAGGSYEQYF
TRBV7-6	NA	NA	TRBJ2-1	TGTGCCAGCAGCTTACCTGGGACTGTAAACAATGAGCAGTTCTTC	CASSLPGTVNNEQFF
TRBV19	NA	few	TRBJ1-1	TGTGCCAGTAGTACAAACTTGAACACTGAAGCTTTCTTT	CASSTNLNTEAFF
TRBV29-1	TRBD2	NA	TRBJ2-3	TGCAGCGTTGCACTAGCGGGGATCACAGATACGCAGTATTTT	CSVALAGITDTQYF
TRBV27	NA	NA	TRBJ1-1	TGTGCCAGCAGTCCCTCGGGAAGTGGGACTGAAGCTTTCTTT	CASSPSGSGTEAFF
TRBV29-1	NA	NA	TRBJ2-5	TGCAGCGTTGTAGACCCCCTACCAGAGACCCAGTACTTC	CSVVDPLPETQYF
TRBV29-1	NA	NA	TRBJ1-3	TGCAGCGTTGTTGGGGCTCCCGACACCATATATTTT	CSVVGAPDTIYF
TRBV7-2	NA	NA	TRBJ2-7	TGTGCCAGCAGCCCCACCTACGAGCAGTACTTC	CASSPTYEQYF
TRBV6-5	TRBD1	few	TRBJ1-2	TGTGCCAGCGGGATCGGGACAGCCTATGGCTACACCTTC	CASGIGTAYGYTF
TRBV5-1	TRBD1	NA	TRBJ1-2	TGCGCCAGCAGCTTGTGGACAGGAGAGTATGGCTACACCTTC	CASSLWTGEYGYTF
TRBV7-9	NA	once	TRBJ1-4	TGTGCCAGCAGCTTGACAGGCGTAAATGAAAAACTGTTTTTT	CASSLTGVNEKLFF
TRBV4-3	TRBD2	few	TRBJ2-2	TGCGCCAGCAGCCAAGCACTAGCGGGAGGTGCAACCGGGGAGCTGTTTTTT	CASSQALAGGATGELFF
TRBV30	NA	NA	TRBJ1-2	TGTGCCTGGGCCGACCAGGGGATCCCATCTAACTATGGCTACACCTTC	CAWADQGIPSNYGYTF
TRBV19	NA	NA	TRBJ2-3	TGTGCCAGTACGAACTTTCCCACAGATACGCAGTATTTT	CASTNFPTDTQYF
TRBV27	NA	NA	TRBJ1-5	TGTGCCAGCAGACCGGGACTCAGACCCAGTCAGCCCCAGCATTTT	CASRPGLRPSQPQHF
TRBV7-2	NA	NA	TRBJ2-7	TGTGCCAGCAGCTTAGAGACAGGCCCCCACGAGCAGTACTTC	CASSLETGPHEQYF
TRBV7-2	NA	once	TRBJ2-3	TGTGCCAGCAGCACCCGGGTCACAGATACGCAGTATTTT	CASSTRVTDTQYF
TRBV4-3	NA	NA	TRBJ2-7	TGCGCCAGCAGCCAAGATTCATTAGACTACGAGCAGTACTTC	CASSQDSLDYEQYF
TRBV6-6	TRBD1	NA	TRBJ1-3	TGTGCCAGCTCTACTGAAGACAGGGGCCTGGACACCATATATTTT	CASSTEDRGLDTIYF
TRBV7-8	NA	NA	TRBJ1-1	TGTGCCAGCAGCTTAGGGTTCAACGGGAACACTGAAGCTTTCTTT	CASSLGFNGNTEAFF
TRBV5-1	NA	NA	TRBJ2-2	TGCGCCAGCAGCTTAGTAGCGGAGAACACCGGGGAGCTGTTTTTT	CASSLVAENTGELFF
TRBV15	NA	once	TRBJ2-3	TGTGCCACCAGCAGAGCGGGATCGACCACAGATACGCAGTATTTT	CATSRAGSTTDTQYF
TRBV19	NA	once	TRBJ2-7	TGTGCCAGTACAGACAGGAACGAGCAGTACTTC	CASTDRNEQYF
TRBV5-4	NA	NA	TRBJ2-7	TGTGCCAGCAGCTCCAGGTTGGGTGGGGCTGAGGAGCAGTACTTC	CASSSRLGGAEEQYF
TRBV6-1	NA	NA	TRBJ2-7	TGTGCCAGCAGAGCTGGACTGGCACTCCCCTACGAGCAGTACTTC	CASRAGLALPYEQYF